The entry that follows covers one T cell receptor (beta chain) sequence. What it recognizes is unknown. TCRdb's copy holds only in-frame clones and misses some; the assay was immunoSEQ multiplex PCR. The sample contains some 50,000 clones, 84% of which appear only once. These data are taken from a study of radiotherapy plus CTLA-4 blockade in lung cancer. Regarding the study as a whole: There was expansion of tumor-derived TCR clones in blood after radiotherapy plus ipilimumab.

The CDR3 sequence is 13 residues long. From germline, CDR1 is MNHEY and CDR2 SVGAGI. The receptor comes from a human donor with non-small cell lung cancer whose response to radiotherapy plus ipilimumab could not be evaluated. Sequenced material: peripheral blood, taken from a patient treated with radiotherapy plus ipilimumab. The rearrangement links TRBV6-5 to TRBJ2-5, with D unclear. The J call is in doubt because the DNA end fits TRBJ2-7 better. DNA of the CDR3: TGTGCCTCATCCAACTCCTATACCTACGAGCAGTACTTC. Translation: CASSNSYTYEQYF.